The rows below give T cell receptor delta chains drawn from one sample of a study of gamma-delta T cells after stem cell transplantation. TCRdb reanalyzed the RT-PCR reads using CATT. The sample lists some 1,100 delta-chain clones, over 3% occurring once. Sequenced input: gamma-delta T cells. Receptors originate from a human donor. It is not recorded whose cells these are; they may come from a transplant donor. CDR3s include the opening cysteine and the closing phenylalanine or tryptophan. D genes are given only for firm matches. Part of the rows lack a size; the others show once, few, many or a class for expanded clones.

d_gene	abundance	v_gene	j_gene	CDR3aa	CDR3nt
NA	hyperexpanded	TRDV2	TRDJ1	CACDSVRREYTDKLIF	TGTGCCTGTGACTCCGTGAGGCGAGAGTACACCGATAAACTCATCTTT
NA	large	TRDV1	TRDJ3	CALGELRSWDTRQMFF	TGTGCTCTTGGGGAACTGCGGTCCTGGGACACCCGACAGATGTTTTTC
TRDD3	NA	TRDV2	TRDJ1	CACSNLPLSTPPVLGDIYTDKLIF	TGTGCCTGTTCCAACCTCCCCCTCTCGACCCCGCCCGTACTGGGGGATATTTACACCGATAAACTCATCTTT
TRDD3	NA	TRDV2	TRDJ1	CACSNLPLSTPPVLGDSYTDKLIF	TGTGCCTGTTCCAACCTCCCCCTCTCGACCCCGCCCGTACTGGGGGATTCGTACACCGATAAACTCATCTTT
TRDD3	large	TRDV2	TRDJ3	CACDTGGLGDTGGSWDTRQMFF	TGTGCCTGTGACACCGGAGGACTGGGGGATACGGGTGGCTCCTGGGACACCCGACAGATGTTTTTC
TRDD3	NA	TRDV2	TRDJ1	CACSNLPLSTPPVLGDTEPLKLIF	TGTGCCTGTTCCAACCTCCCCCTCTCGACCCCGCCCGTACTGGGGGATACGGAACCGTTGAAACTCATCTTT
TRDD3	large	TRDV2	TRDJ1	CACDTLVSGGSSPSQEANYTDKLIF	TGTGCCTGTGACACCCTGGTATCTGGGGGATCATCTCCCAGTCAGGAGGCTAATTACACCGATAAACTCATCTTT
NA	NA	TRDV2	TRDJ1	CACDTVGMYTDKLIF	TGTGCCTGTGACACCGTTGGTATGTACACCGATAAACTCATCTTT
NA	NA	TRDV2	TRDJ1	CACDRLPRGSTDKLIF	TGTGCCTGTGACAGGCTACCTCGTGGTTCCACCGATAAACTCATCTTT
TRDD3	few	TRDV2	TRDJ1	CACDTLLGDTRTSYTDKLIF	TGTGCCTGTGATACGTTACTGGGGGATACGCGTACTTCGTACACCGATAAACTCATCTTT
TRDD3	NA	TRDV2	TRDJ1	CACDNILGDKGKTYTDKLIF	TGTGCCTGTGACAATATACTGGGGGATAAGGGAAAAACGTACACCGATAAACTCATCTTT
NA	medium-sized	TRDV1	TRDJ1	CALGEVSYGLALDTGDKLIF	TGTGCTCTTGGGGAAGTTTCCTACGGGTTAGCATTGGATACGGGCGATAAACTCATCTTT
TRDD3	few	TRDV2	TRDJ1	CACDTVGRTLGMTDKLIF	TGTGCCTGTGACACCGTTGGCCGCACACTGGGGATGACCGATAAACTCATCTTT
TRDD3	large	TRDV2	TRDJ1	CACDSVLGDLPQYTDKLIF	TGTGCCTGTGACAGCGTACTGGGGGATTTGCCTCAGTACACCGATAAACTCATCTTT
NA	NA	TRDV2	TRDJ3	CACAPWYWDTRQMFF	TGTGCCTGTGCCCCGTGGTACTGGGACACCCGACAGATGTTTTTC
NA	few	TRDV2	TRDJ1	CACDTVGIRDKWANDKLIF	TGTGCCTGTGACACCGTAGGGATAAGGGACAAATGGGCCAACGATAAACTCATCTTT
TRDD3	once	TRDV2	TRDJ1	CACDTVEGDTLSTDKLIF	TGTGCCTGTGACACCGTCGAGGGGGATACGCTGAGCACCGATAAACTCATCTTT
TRDD3	NA	TRDV2	TRDJ1	CACDALLGDTGGDKLIF	TGTGCCTGTGACGCCCTACTGGGGGATACGGGCGGCGATAAACTCATCTTT
NA	NA	TRDV2	TRDJ1	CACDPIRSFEPNQYTDKLIF	TGTGCCTGTGACCCGATCAGGTCGTTCGAACCGAACCAATACACCGATAAACTCATCTTT
NA	few	TRDV2	TRDJ1	CACDPVRRVYTDKLIF	TGTGCCTGTGATCCGGTGCGCCGAGTTTACACCGATAAACTCATCTTT
TRDD3	few	TRDV2	TRDJ1	CACDTLGDTEPLKLIF	TGTGCCTGTGACACTCTGGGGGATACGGAGCCGTTGAAACTCATCTTT
TRDD3	hyperexpanded	TRDV2	TRDJ1	CACSNLPLSTPPVLGDMGDTDKLIF	TGTGCCTGTTCCAACCTCCCCCTCTCGACCCCGCCCGTACTGGGGGATATGGGGGACACCGATAAACTCATCTTT
TRDD3	large	TRDV2	TRDJ1	CACDAVRVGDYTDKLIF	TGTGCCTGTGACGCCGTGAGGGTGGGGGATTACACCGATAAACTCATCTTT
TRDD3	NA	TRDV2	TRDJ1	CACSNLPLSTPPVLGDTRVELIF	TGTGCCTGTTCCAACCTCCCCCTCTCGACCCCGCCCGTACTGGGGGATACGCGAGTGGAACTCATCTTT
TRDD3	large	TRDV2	TRDJ1	CACDTLARTGGVDTDKLIF	TGTGCCTGTGACACCCTAGCCCGTACTGGGGGCGTTGATACCGATAAACTCATCTTT
TRDD3	NA	TRDV2	TRDJ1	CACDTVLGDTGGLELIF	TGTGCCTGTGACACCGTTCTGGGGGATACGGGGGGACTGGAACTCATCTTT
TRDD3	few	TRDV2	TRDJ1	CACDPVLGDTGGDKLIF	TGTGCCTGTGACCCCGTACTGGGGGATACGGGCGGCGATAAACTCATCTTT
TRDD3	few	TRDV2	TRDJ1	CACDTVLGDTYTDKLIF	TGTGCCTGTGACACCGTTCTGGGGGATACTTACACCGATAAACTCATCTTT
TRDD3	NA	TRDV2	TRDJ1	CACDSAEVLGDMGDTDKLIF	TGTGCCTGTGACTCGGCGGAAGTACTGGGGGATATGGGGGACACCGATAAACTCATCTTT
TRDD3	NA	TRDV2	TRDJ3	CACDSVLGDTGGSWDTRQMFF	TGTGCCTGTGACTCCGTACTGGGGGATACGGGTGGCTCCTGGGACACCCGACAGATGTTTTTC
TRDD3	few	TRDV2	TRDJ1	CACDPLLGASYTDKLIF	TGTGCCTGTGACCCGCTACTGGGGGCTTCCTACACCGATAAACTCATCTTT
TRDD3	large	TRDV2	TRDJ1	CACDPVDWGHTDKLIF	TGTGCCTGTGACCCGGTGGACTGGGGGCACACCGATAAACTCATCTTT
NA	large	TRDV2	TRDJ1	CACDPLGRFVDKLIF	TGTGCCTGTGACCCCCTGGGCCGTTTTGTCGATAAACTCATCTTT
TRDD3	NA	TRDV2	TRDJ1	CACDTVGDYDKLIF	TGTGCCTGTGACACCGTGGGGGATTACGATAAACTCATCTTT
TRDD3	NA	TRDV2	TRDJ1	CACDAVRVGDTRDTDKLIF	TGTGCCTGTGACGCCGTGAGGGTGGGGGATACTAGGGACACCGATAAACTCATCTTT
NA	few	TRDV2	TRDJ1	CACDTMAARNTDKLIF	TGTGCCTGTGACACAATGGCCGCCAGGAACACCGATAAACTCATCTTT
TRDD3	few	TRDV2	TRDJ1	CACDTLGDTYTDKLIF	TGTGCCTGTGACACTCTGGGGGATACTTACACCGATAAACTCATCTTT
NA	large	TRDV2	TRDJ3	CACDSTGSLSWDTRQMFF	TGTGCCTGTGACTCCACTGGGAGTCTCTCCTGGGACACCCGACAGATGTTTTTC
TRDD3	large	TRDV2	TRDJ1	CACDSLLGDHTDKLIF	TGTGCCTGTGACTCCCTACTGGGGGACCACACCGATAAACTCATCTTT